This T cell receptor (beta chain) was retrieved from a study of CD8 T cells in ankylosing spondylitis. Notes on the study in general: Apparently characteristic of ankylosing spondylitis blood was a TCR beta motif (eight highly homologous variants). Previous work reported some of these motif variants in the synovial fluid and blood of reactive arthritis. Researchers reportedly found disease-linked clones significantly enriched in matched ankylosing spondylitis synovial fluid.

This clonotype was picked up many times. Its specificity is unknown. A quantitative 5'-RACE method, one with molecular barcodes, was used to make TCR beta libraries. TCRdb reprocessed the 5' RACE reads with MiXCR, giving one entry per CDR3 protein. Among some 200,000 distinct CDR3 sequences, about 18% were seen once, and the ten largest hold roughly 4%. CDR3 size: 13 residues. Germline-derived CDR1 and CDR2 are SEHNR and FQNEAQ (reference sequence). V lost 5 bases to trimming and J lost 11 bases, with 16 bases between them. Sequenced input: blood, either unsorted or a sorted T cell fraction (not recorded which). The chain employs TRBV7-9 and TRBJ2-1, with D perhaps being TRBD1 or TRBD2 (5 bases each). This TCR derives from a male donor aged 10 to 35 with ankylosing spondylitis or in good health (not recorded which). The CDR3 protein is CASSRDGRPQQFF. CDR3 in DNA: TGTGCCAGCAGCCGGGACGGAAGACCCCAGCAGTTCTTC.